The present TCR beta chain was sequenced within a study of blood T cells in healthy people across ages. The authors drew about 10 milliliters of peripheral blood from each donor. Total RNA, at least 5.5 micrograms per sample, came from PBMCs. Trimming removed 8 bases from V and 4 bases from J; junction bases left unmatched: 6. Germline CDR1 is SGHTA and CDR2 is FQGNSA. The CDR3 is made up of 13 amino acids. Using a J-beta primer mix together with a sample-barcoded 5' primer, a second PCR was run for roughly 7 to 11 cycles. TCRdb independently ran MiXCR on the 5' RACE reads; one entry per CDR3 protein. The profile covers about 1.7 million distinct CDR3 sequences, with approximately 28% appearing a single time and 6.5% to 8.5% taken by the ten largest. General study points: TCR beta diversity tracked closely with naive T cell percentage.

This clonotype was counted ten times or more. Its antigen remains unidentified. This chain joins TRBV7-2 and TRBJ2-7; 9 bases map to TRBD2. This TCR was recovered from a woman in her twenties or thirties in good health. The sample comprised blood. The CDR3 sequence is CASGRGGQYEQYF. In nucleotides, the CDR3 is TGTGCCAGCGGGCGGGGGGGACAATACGAGCAGTACTTC.